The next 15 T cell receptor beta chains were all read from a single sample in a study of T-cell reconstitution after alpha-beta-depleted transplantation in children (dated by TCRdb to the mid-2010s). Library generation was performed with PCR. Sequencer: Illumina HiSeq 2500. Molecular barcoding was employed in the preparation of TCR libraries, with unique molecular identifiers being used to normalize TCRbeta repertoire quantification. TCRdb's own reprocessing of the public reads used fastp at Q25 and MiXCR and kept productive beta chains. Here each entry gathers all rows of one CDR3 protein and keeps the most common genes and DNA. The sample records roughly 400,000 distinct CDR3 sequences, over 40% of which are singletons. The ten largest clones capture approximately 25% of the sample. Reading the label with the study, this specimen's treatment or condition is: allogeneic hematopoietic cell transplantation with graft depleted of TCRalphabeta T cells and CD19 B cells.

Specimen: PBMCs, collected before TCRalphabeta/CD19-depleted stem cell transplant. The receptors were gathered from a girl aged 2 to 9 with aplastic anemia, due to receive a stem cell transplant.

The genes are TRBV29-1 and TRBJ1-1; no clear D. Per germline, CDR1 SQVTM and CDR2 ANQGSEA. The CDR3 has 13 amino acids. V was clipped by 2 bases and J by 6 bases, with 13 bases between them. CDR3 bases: TGCAGCGTTGAATATGTTACGGCCCCTGAAGCTTTCTTT. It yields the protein CSVEYVTAPEAFF.

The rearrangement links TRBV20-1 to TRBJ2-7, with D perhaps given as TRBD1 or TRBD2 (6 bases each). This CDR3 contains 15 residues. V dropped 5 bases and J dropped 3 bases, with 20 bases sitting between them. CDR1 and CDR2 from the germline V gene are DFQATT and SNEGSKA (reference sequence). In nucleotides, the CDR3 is TGCAGTGCTGCACAGGGAGGCAGTGGGTACTACGAGCAGTACTTC. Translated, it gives CSAAQGGSGYYEQYF.

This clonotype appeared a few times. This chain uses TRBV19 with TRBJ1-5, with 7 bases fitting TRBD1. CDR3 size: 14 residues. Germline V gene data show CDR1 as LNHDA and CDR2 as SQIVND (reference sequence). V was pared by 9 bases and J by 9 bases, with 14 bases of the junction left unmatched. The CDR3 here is CASGTARGDPPQHF. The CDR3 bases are TGTGCCAGCGGGACAGCCCGGGGAGATCCGCCCCAGCATTTT.

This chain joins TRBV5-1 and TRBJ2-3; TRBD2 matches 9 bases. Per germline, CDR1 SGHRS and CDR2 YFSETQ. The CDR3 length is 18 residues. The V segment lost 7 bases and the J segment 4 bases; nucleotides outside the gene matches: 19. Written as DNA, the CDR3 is TGCGCCAGCGGCAAGGCGGCGGGAGGGCCGGAGTGGTCAGATACGCAGTATTTT. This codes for CASGKAAGGPEWSDTQYF.

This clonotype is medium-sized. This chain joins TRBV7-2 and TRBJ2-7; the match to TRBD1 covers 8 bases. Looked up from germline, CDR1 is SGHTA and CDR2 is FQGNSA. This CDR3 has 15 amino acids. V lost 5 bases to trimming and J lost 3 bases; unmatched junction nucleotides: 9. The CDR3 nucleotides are TGTGCCAGCAGCCCAAGGTGGGGACAGGACTACGAGCAGTACTTC. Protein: CASSPRWGQDYEQYF.

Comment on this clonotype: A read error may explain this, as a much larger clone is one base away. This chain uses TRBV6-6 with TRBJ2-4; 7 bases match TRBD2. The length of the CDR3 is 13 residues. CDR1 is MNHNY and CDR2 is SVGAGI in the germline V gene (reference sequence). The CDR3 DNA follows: TGTGCCAGCGGAGTACTAGCGTGGGTCATTCAGCACTTC. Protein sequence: CASGVLAWVIQHF.

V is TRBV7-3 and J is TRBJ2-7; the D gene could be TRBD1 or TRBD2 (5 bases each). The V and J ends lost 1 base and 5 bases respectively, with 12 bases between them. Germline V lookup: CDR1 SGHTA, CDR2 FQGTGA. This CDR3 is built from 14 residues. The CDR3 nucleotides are TGTGCCAGCAGCTTAAGAGGGGTCAGGAACGAGCAGTACTTC. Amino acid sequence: CASSLRGVRNEQYF.

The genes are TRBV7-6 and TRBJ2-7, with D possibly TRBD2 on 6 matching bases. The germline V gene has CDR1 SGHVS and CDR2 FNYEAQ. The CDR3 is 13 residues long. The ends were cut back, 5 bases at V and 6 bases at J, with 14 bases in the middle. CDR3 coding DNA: TGTGCCAGCAGCACCCTCGGGGGTCTCGAGCAGTACTTC. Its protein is CASSTLGGLEQYF.

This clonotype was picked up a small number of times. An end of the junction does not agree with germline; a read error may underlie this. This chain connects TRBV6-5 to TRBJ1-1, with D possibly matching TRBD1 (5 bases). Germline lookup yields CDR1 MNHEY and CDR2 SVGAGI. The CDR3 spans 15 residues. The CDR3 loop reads CASSYRGAMNTKAFF. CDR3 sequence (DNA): TGTGCCAGCAGTTACAGAGGGGCGATGAACACTAAAGCTTTCTTT.

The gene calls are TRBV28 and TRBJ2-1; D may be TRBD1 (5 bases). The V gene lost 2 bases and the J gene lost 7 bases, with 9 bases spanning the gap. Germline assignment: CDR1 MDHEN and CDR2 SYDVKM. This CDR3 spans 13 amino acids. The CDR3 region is CASSLPRVNEQFF. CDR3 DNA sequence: TGTGCCAGCAGTTTACCCAGGGTTAATGAGCAGTTCTTC.

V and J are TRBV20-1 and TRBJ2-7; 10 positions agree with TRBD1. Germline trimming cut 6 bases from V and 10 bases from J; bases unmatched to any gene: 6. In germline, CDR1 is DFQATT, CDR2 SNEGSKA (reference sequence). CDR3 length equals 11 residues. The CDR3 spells CSARQGASQYF. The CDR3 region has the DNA TGCAGTGCGAGACAGGGGGCGAGTCAGTACTTC.

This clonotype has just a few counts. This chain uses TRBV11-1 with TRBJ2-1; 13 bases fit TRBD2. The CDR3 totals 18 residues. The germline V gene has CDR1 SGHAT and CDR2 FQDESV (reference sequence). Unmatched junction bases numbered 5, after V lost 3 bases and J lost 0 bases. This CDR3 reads CASSLVLAGGSSYNEQFF. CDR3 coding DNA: TGTGCCAGCAGCTTGGTACTAGCGGGAGGGAGCTCCTACAATGAGCAGTTCTTC.

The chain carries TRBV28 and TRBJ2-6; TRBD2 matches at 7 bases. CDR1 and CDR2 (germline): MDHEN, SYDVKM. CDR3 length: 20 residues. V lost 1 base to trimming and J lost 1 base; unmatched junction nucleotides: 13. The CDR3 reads CASSLLPGDYGRSGANVLTF. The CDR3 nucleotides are TGTGCCAGCAGTTTATTACCGGGAGATTACGGGAGGTCTGGGGCCAACGTCCTGACTTTC.

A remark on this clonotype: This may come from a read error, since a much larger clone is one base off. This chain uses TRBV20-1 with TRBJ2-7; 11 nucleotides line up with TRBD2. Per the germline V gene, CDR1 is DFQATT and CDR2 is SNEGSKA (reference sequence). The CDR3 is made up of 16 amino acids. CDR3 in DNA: TGCAGTGCTAGGACTAGCGGGATATCACTGGCAAGCGAGCGGTACTTC. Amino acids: CSARTSGISLASERYF.

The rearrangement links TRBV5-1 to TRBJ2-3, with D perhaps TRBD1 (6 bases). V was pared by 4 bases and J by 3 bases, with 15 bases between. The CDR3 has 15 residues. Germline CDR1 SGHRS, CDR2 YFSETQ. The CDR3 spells CASSLTGSPTDTQYF. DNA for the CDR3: TGCGCCAGCAGCCTAACAGGGTCCCCTACAGATACGCAGTATTTT.